What follows describes a single T cell receptor (beta chain). Its target is unknown. Investigators sourced around 2 micrograms of genomic DNA from cryopreserved PBMCs for TCR beta libraries. The data originate from a study of cytotoxic CD8 clonotypes in ibrutinib-treated CLL. On the study more broadly: The study included about 11 relapsed/refractory and more than 14 treatment-naive patients; roughly 18 had IGHV unmutated disease. General study findings and limits: The public clonotypes identified were infrequent and showed contraction or stability on treatment. Sampling times differed between sustained-remission and progressing patients.

Profiling relied on immunoSEQ multiplex PCR, and the TCRdb table lists in-frame clones only, not all of them. This sample has about 50,000 clones; about 50% occur once, and the top ten carry around a quarter. The CDR3 runs to 14 residues. The V and J ends lost 4 bases and 2 bases respectively, with 13 bases between them. Looked up from germline, CDR1 is SGHRS and CDR2 is YFSETQ. The sequences come from PBMCs, collected after 24 months of ibrutinib treatment. This chain joins TRBV5-1 and TRBJ2-7; D remains unclear. The sequence was collected from a human donor with chronic lymphocytic leukemia. In DNA form, the CDR3 reads TGCGCCAGCAGCCTCCAGGCAGGCACCTACGAGCAGTACTTC. This encodes CASSLQAGTYEQYF.